These T cell receptor beta chains were read from a single sample in a study of breast tumors, draining lymph nodes, adjacent tissues. From the multiplex PCR reads, TCRdb called clonotypes with MiXCR, one entry per CDR3 protein. The sample has hundreds of thousands of distinct CDR3 sequences; 32% are singletons. Input material: axillary lymph node tissue. The receptors shown here come from a female donor with breast cancer. Some clones in this sample may be carry-over from other donors' samples. The CDR3 runs from the conserved cysteine through the conserved F or W. Fields, in order: J gene, V gene, CDR3 protein.

TRBJ2-5 | TRBV5-1 | CASSLGQSSGPRTQYF
TRBJ1-4 | TRBV9 | CASSVKHGTGGTTNEKLFF
TRBJ2-5 | TRBV29-1 | CSVEGAVGLAGETQYF
TRBJ1-3 | TRBV20-1 | CSAHSWDGSSGNTIYF
TRBJ2-1 | TRBV10-2 | CASSESPSVHNEQFF
TRBJ2-7 | TRBV18 | CASSPQDREQYF
TRBJ1-1 | TRBV5-1 | CASSLSGRNTEAFF
TRBJ2-1 | TRBV20-1 | CSARIPAGGHNEQFF
TRBJ2-2 | TRBV5-1 | CASSRGLAITGELFF
TRBJ2-3 | TRBV30 | CAWAALSTDTQYF